This T cell receptor beta chain was captured in a study of T cell repertoires in cytomegalovirus infection. Study at large: Signatures in public TCR beta sequences pointed to both CMV infection and matching HLA type.

Findings and caveats of the study: Pooled public TCR beta family frequency picked out CMV carriers with the relevant HLA. The ex vivo response showed dominance by HLA-C-restricted CMV-specific TCR beta clonotypes.

The CDR3 totals 14 residues. The germline V and J ends were trimmed by 2 bases and 6 bases, with 14 bases remaining between them. Germline V gene sequence: CDR1 MDHEN, CDR2 SYDVKM. Via MiXCR, TCRdb re-called the reads, giving one row per CDR3 protein. This sample has under 800,000 distinct CDR3 sequences, with roughly 24% found just once. Note on this clonotype: The antigen is unknown.

Input material: CD8+ T cells from PBMCs. This clonotype was sampled from a human donor in good health (CMV status not recorded). Some clones in this sample may be carry-over from other donors' samples. The chain has TRBV28 and TRBJ2-7; the D gene is possibly TRBD2 (7 bases). The CDR3 DNA sequence: TGTGCCAGCAGTTTACGGAACAGGGAGGGCGAGCAGTACGTC. Protein sequence: CASSLRNREGEQYV.